The 24 T cell receptor beta chains listed next were all sequenced from one sample in a study of monozygotic twins with inflammatory bowel disease. With the 5' RACE reads reprocessed, TCRdb shows one record per CDR3 protein and no DNA. The listing records over 150,000 distinct CDR3 sequences. Specimen: blood. Receptors were obtained from a human donor with ulcerative colitis or Crohn's disease, or a healthy co-twin of an affected twin (not recorded which).

The rearrangement uses TRBV6-1 and TRBJ2-7. The CDR3 runs to 11 residues. The germline gives CDR1 MNHNS, CDR2 SASEGT. This chain's CDR3 is CASSILYEQYF.

The rearrangement joins TRBV2 to TRBJ2-3; the D call of TRBD2 rests on TCRdb alone, since no DNA is present to check it. The germline V gene has CDR1 SNHLY and CDR2 FYNNEI. The CDR3 is made up of 13 amino acids. CDR3: CASRVMAPDTQYF.

This clonotype shows up as large by frequency. The chain carries TRBV24-1 and TRBJ1-5. The germline V gene encodes CDR1 KGHDR and CDR2 SFDVKD. The CDR3 consists of 14 residues. CDR3 protein: CATSDLSINQPQHF.

The chain carries TRBV7-8 and TRBJ2-2. CDR1 is SGHVS, CDR2 FQNEAQ, per germline. The CDR3 extends over 12 amino acids. The CDR3 loop reads CASSDDPVELFF.

The CDR3 spells CAWSPAWLGETQYF. The genes are TRBV30 and TRBJ2-5; as DNA is missing, the TRBD2 call by TCRdb cannot be tested. The CDR3 is 14 amino acids. CDR1 is GTSNPN, CDR2 SVGIG, per germline (reference sequence).

The J gene is TRBJ1-6, the V gene TRBV5-5. The CDR3 sequence is 14 residues long. CDR1 is SGHKS, CDR2 YYEKEE, per germline (reference sequence). The CDR3 loop reads CASSFPHLNSPLHF.

The chain joins TRBV7-2 to TRBJ1-4; TCRdb reports TRBD1, a call that lacks DNA to check it against. Germline V gene sequence: CDR1 SGHTA, CDR2 FQGNSA. This CDR3 has 14 residues. CDR3 protein: CASGDGVGREKLFF.

This chain links TRBV5-1 with TRBJ1-1; TCRdb outputs TRBD1, but without DNA this stays unchecked. Germline CDR1 SGHRS, CDR2 YFSETQ. CDR3 length: 15 amino acids. CDR3 sequence reads: CASIPTGVRNTEAFF.

V gene TRBV10-3 combines with J gene TRBJ2-7. Germline CDR1 and CDR2: ENHRY and SYGVKD. There are 14 residues in the CDR3. The CDR3: CAIEDEMSSYEQYF.

The chain employs TRBV10-3 and TRBJ1-6. CDR1 and CDR2 (germline): ENHRY, SYGVKD. CDR3 length: 13 amino acids. The CDR3 spells CAVQSSYNSPLHF.

The genes are TRBV29-1 and TRBJ1-2; TCRdb designates TRBD1, a call that cannot be tested without DNA. This CDR3 comprises 13 residues. The germline CDR1 and CDR2 sequences are SQVTM and ANQGSEA. The CDR3 sequence: CSVETGTGDSYTF.

The rearrangement joins TRBV11-2 to TRBJ2-3; TCRdb's assignment of TRBD2 cannot be checked, as there is no DNA. The CDR3 loop spans 17 amino acids. Germline CDR1 reads SGHAT; CDR2 reads FQNNGV. This chain's CDR3 is CASSRILTARATDTQYF.

V is TRBV20-1 and J is TRBJ1-1. CDR1 is DFQATT and CDR2 is SNEGSKA in the germline V gene (reference sequence). The CDR3 is 13 residues long. CDR3: CSAERDLNTLAFF.

The J gene is TRBJ2-7, the V gene TRBV18; TCRdb's D call, TRBD2, is unchecked because there is no DNA. The CDR3 length is 14 residues. CDR1 and CDR2 (germline): KGHSH, LQKENI. The CDR3 protein is CASSPGLAGYEQYF.

The chain joins TRBV20-1 to TRBJ2-3; the D call from TCRdb, TRBD2, cannot be confirmed without DNA. The length of the CDR3 is 16 residues. Germline V gene lookup returns CDR1 DFQATT and CDR2 SNEGSKA (reference sequence). Here the CDR3 reads CSAISMRAGVTDTQYF.

This rearrangement joins TRBV20-1 to TRBJ2-1; TCRdb lists TRBD2, though no DNA is available to test this call. Germline V CDR1 and CDR2: DFQATT, SNEGSKA (reference sequence). The length of the CDR3 is 15 residues. The CDR3 sequence is CSASSGTTSYNEQFF.

This chain joins TRBV7-2 and TRBJ2-3; no DNA is available, so the TRBD1 call from TCRdb remains unchecked. The CDR3 contains 14 residues. From germline, CDR1 is SGHTA and CDR2 FQGNSA. The chain's CDR3 is CASSSGQGVDTQYF.

The rearrangement links TRBV5-1 to TRBJ1-1; TCRdb designates TRBD1, a call that cannot be tested without DNA. CDR1 is SGHRS and CDR2 is YFSETQ in the germline V gene. The CDR3 is made up of 13 amino acids. CDR3 region: CASSNPGTVEAFF.

The rearrangement uses TRBV2 and TRBJ1-1. Looked up from germline, CDR1 is SNHLY and CDR2 is FYNNEI. The length of the CDR3 is 12 residues. The CDR3 sequence: CASRVEDTEAFF.

The V gene is TRBV6-1, the J gene TRBJ1-2; with no DNA, the TCRdb D assignment of TRBD1 cannot be verified. Per germline, CDR1 MNHNS and CDR2 SASEGT. The CDR3 has 14 amino acids. The CDR3 here is CASSGGRQSYGYTF.

V and J are TRBV19 and TRBJ2-1; TCRdb names TRBD1, which stays unverified in the absence of DNA. The CDR3 length is 15 residues. Germline values: CDR1 LNHDA, CDR2 SQIVND (reference sequence). CDR3 protein: CASSSDRGRNSEQFF.

This chain joins TRBV3-1 and TRBJ1-1; TCRdb reports TRBD1, a call that lacks DNA to check it against. The CDR3 sequence is 14 residues long. Germline CDR1 is LGHDT and CDR2 is YNNKEL (reference sequence). The CDR3 loop is CASSSGTWNTEAFF.

This rearrangement joins TRBV28 to TRBJ1-2; TCRdb picks TRBD1, but there is no DNA to check that call. This CDR3 is built from 14 residues. From germline, CDR1 is MDHEN and CDR2 SYDVKM. CDR3 loop: CASSFQGAGYGYTF.

The chain combines TRBV4-3 with TRBJ2-3; TCRdb reports TRBD2, a call that lacks DNA to check it against. This CDR3 has 16 amino acids. CDR1 and CDR2 from the germline V gene are LGHNA and YSLEER. The CDR3 sequence is CASSQEKAGGPDTQYF.